The 29 T cell receptor beta chains given below trace back to one sample, sequenced in a study of control samples from healthy donors and cancer patients. This table comes from immunoSEQ multiplex PCR, and its TCRdb copy is limited to in-frame clones, with some not included. This sample carries fewer than 200,000 clones, just under 95% of them seen once, and the ten largest clones take roughly 4.3%. Sequenced material: blood. The receptors derive from a woman aged 55 to 70 in good health.

This clone was seen once. The chain combines TRBV4-3 with TRBJ1-4; TRBD1 matches at 7 bases. CDR3 length: 14 amino acids. Germline V gene lookup returns CDR1 LGHNA and CDR2 YSLEER. Trimming cost V 4 bases and J 6 bases; bases outside gene matches: 5. The DNA for the CDR3 is TGCGCCAGCAGCCCCCGGGACAGCCATGAAAAACTGTTTTTT. It codes for CASSPRDSHEKLFF.

This clone was detected once. The V gene is TRBV12-3 or TRBV12-4, the J gene TRBJ2-3; TRBD2 matches 11 bases. V trimming: 6 bases; J trimming: 4 bases; junction bases outside the gene matches: 0. The CDR3 is made up of 13 amino acids. The CDR3 coding sequence is TGTGCCAGCAGACTAGCGGGGGCAGATACGCAGTATTTT. Translating gives CASRLAGADTQYF.

The count of this clone is one. The CDR3 protein is CASSFQVTGGFSPLHF. CDR3 DNA: TGTGCCAGCAGTTTTCAAGTTACAGGGGGCTTTTCACCCCTCCACTTT. V gene TRBV27 combines with J gene TRBJ1-6; 9 bases fit TRBD1. This CDR3 is 16 amino acids long. Germline trimming cut 3 bases from V and 9 bases from J; bases unmatched to any gene: 9. Germline V gene data show CDR1 as MNHEY and CDR2 as SMNVEV (reference sequence).

This chain uses TRBV11-2 with TRBJ2-7, with D perhaps TRBD2 (6 bases). Per germline, CDR1 SGHAT and CDR2 FQNNGV. The germline V and J ends were trimmed by 2 bases and 7 bases, with 18 bases remaining between them. CDR3 length: 15 amino acids. CDR3 residues: CASSLYQAGLGEQYF. The CDR3 nucleotides are TGTGCCAGCAGCTTATATCAGGCGGGATTGGGGGAGCAGTACTTC.

The V gene is TRBV18, the J gene TRBJ2-7; TRBD2 aligns across 11 bases. The V segment lost 8 bases and the J segment 4 bases; nucleotides outside the gene matches: 7. The germline gives CDR1 KGHSH, CDR2 LQKENI. This CDR3 is built from 14 residues. CDR3 nucleotides: TGTGCCAGCAGTGGTCTAGCGGGGGGATACGAGCAGTACTTC. Protein sequence: CASSGLAGGYEQYF.

This chain uses TRBV7-2 with TRBJ1-1; D may be TRBD1 (6 bases). Trimming left V 0 bases short and J 4 bases short, with 12 bases between. Looked up from germline, CDR1 is SGHTA and CDR2 is FQGNSA. This CDR3 has 15 amino acids. Here the CDR3 reads CASSLAETGRTEAFF. The CDR3 bases are TGTGCCAGCAGCTTAGCGGAGACAGGCCGCACTGAAGCTTTCTTT.

The chain uses TRBV7-9 and TRBJ1-2; maybe TRBD1 (5 bases). Trimming stripped 0 bases from V and 1 base from J, with 21 bases between. The germline V gene encodes CDR1 SEHNR and CDR2 FQNEAQ (reference sequence). This CDR3 comprises 19 residues. Here the CDR3 reads CASSLAPGTAVSFNYGYTF. The CDR3 nucleotides are TGTGCCAGCAGCTTAGCGCCCGGGACGGCCGTCAGTTTTAACTATGGCTACACCTTC.

The table lists this clone with a count of one. The gene calls are TRBV6-2 or TRBV6-3 and TRBJ1-1, with D possibly TRBD1 on 5 matching bases. Germline V gives CDR1 MNHEY, CDR2 SVGEGT. V shed 1 base and J shed 4 bases, with 10 bases lying between them. The CDR3 is 14 residues long. The chain's CDR3 is CASSYLGLSTEAFF. The CDR3 coding sequence is TGTGCCAGCAGTTACTTGGGGCTGAGCACTGAAGCTTTCTTT.

The chain combines TRBV20-1 with TRBJ2-2; no reliable D call. This CDR3 is 12 amino acids long. Trimming removed 3 bases at V and 9 bases at J, with 11 bases between. Germline assignment: CDR1 DFQATT and CDR2 SNEGSKA (reference sequence). The CDR3 here is CSASLQNRELFF. The DNA for the CDR3 is TGCAGTGCTAGTCTCCAGAACCGGGAGCTGTTTTTT.

The chain employs TRBV6-5 and TRBJ1-5; D remains unclear. V was pared by 2 bases and J by 4 bases, with 6 bases between. Per germline, CDR1 MNHEY and CDR2 SVGAGI. The CDR3 length is 13 residues. CDR3 sequence reads: CASSYTGNQPQHF. The CDR3 DNA reads TGTGCCAGCAGTTACACGGGGAATCAGCCCCAGCATTTT.

The V call is TRBV3-1 (or the pseudogene TRBV3-2), the J call TRBJ2-5; D is unclear. Germline V lookup: CDR1 LGHDT, CDR2 YNNKEL (reference sequence). The ends were cut back, 1 base at V and 5 bases at J, with 8 bases in the middle. CDR3 length equals 13 residues. For the CDR3, the DNA is TGTGCCAGCAGCCAAGGTCTAAGGGAGACCCAGTACTTC. This codes for CASSQGLRETQYF.

The rearrangement joins TRBV20-1 to TRBJ2-3; D remains ambiguous. The CDR3 is made up of 12 amino acids. V was cut by 3 bases and J by 3 bases, with 7 bases left in between. Germline CDR1 reads DFQATT; CDR2 reads SNEGSKA (reference sequence). For the CDR3, the DNA is TGCAGTGCTAGTGCCCGGACAGATACGCAGTATTTT. Its translation: CSASARTDTQYF.

The chain couples TRBV27 to TRBJ2-2; D is unresolved. Germline CDR1 MNHEY, CDR2 SMNVEV (reference sequence). This CDR3 has 14 amino acids. Trimming took 4 bases from V and 8 from J, leaving 14 bases between them. CDR3 loop: CASSWQPLEGELFF. DNA of the CDR3: TGTGCCAGCAGTTGGCAGCCACTGGAGGGGGAGCTGTTTTTT.

The gene calls are TRBV7-3 and TRBJ1-2; no clear D gene. The CDR3 spans 17 residues. V was clipped by 3 bases and J by 1 base, with 18 bases between them. Germline values: CDR1 SGHTA, CDR2 FQGTGA. The CDR3 nucleotides are TGTGCCAGCAGCTTGATCGGCGGGTCCCTCCTTAACTATGGCTACACCTTC. It translates to CASSLIGGSLLNYGYTF.

This chain connects TRBV5-6 to TRBJ1-1; 7 bases map to TRBD1. The J segment lost 4 bases and the V segment lost 5 bases, leaving 5 bases of the junction unmatched. The CDR3 totals 13 residues. CDR1 and CDR2 (germline): SGHDT, YYEEEE. CDR3 sequence (DNA): TGTGCCAGCAGTTTACAGGGGCGCACTGAAGCTTTCTTT. It encodes CASSLQGRTEAFF.

As DNA, the CDR3 is TGTGCCAGCAGCTTACGACCGGACACCTACAATGAGCAGTTCTTC. Protein: CASSLRPDTYNEQFF. This chain uses TRBV7-2 with TRBJ2-1, with a possible D match to TRBD1 (5 bases). V gave up 2 bases and J gave up 2 bases, with 10 bases separating them. From germline, CDR1 is SGHTA and CDR2 FQGNSA. This CDR3 has 15 amino acids.

The rearrangement links TRBV19 to TRBJ1-2, with D possibly matching TRBD1 (6 bases). The germline CDR1 and CDR2 sequences are LNHDA and SQIVND (reference sequence). The CDR3 totals 15 residues. Trimming removed 7 bases from V and 2 bases from J, with 17 bases in between. In nucleotides, the CDR3 is TGTGCCAGTACCAAAGGGGGACCGACGAACTATGGCTACACCTTC. Translation: CASTKGGPTNYGYTF.

The rearrangement links TRBV19 to TRBJ2-7; D is unclear. V was clipped by 3 bases and J by 2 bases, with 11 bases between them. Germline CDR1 is LNHDA and CDR2 is SQIVND (reference sequence). The CDR3 is 14 residues long. CDR3 in amino acids: CASSIVQDPYEQYF. The DNA for the CDR3 is TGTGCCAGTAGTATCGTTCAGGATCCCTACGAGCAGTACTTC.

This clone was detected a few times. The chain combines TRBV24-1 with TRBJ2-3; 9 nucleotides match TRBD2. The CDR3 totals 18 residues. Germline-derived CDR1 and CDR2 are KGHDR and SFDVKD. J lost 1 base, V lost 2 bases, and 9 bases had no gene match. DNA of the CDR3: TGTGCCACCAGTGATTCTTCGGGACTAGCTGCCGGCACAGATACGCAGTATTTT. It translates to CATSDSSGLAAGTDTQYF.

The chain has TRBV5-4 and TRBJ2-6; unclear D gene. Between the trimmed V and J ends, which lost 6 bases and 0 bases, there was a span of 10 bases. CDR1 and CDR2 from the germline V gene are SGHNT and YYREEE (reference sequence). The CDR3 loop spans 15 amino acids. CDR3 sequence reads: CASTGDLSGANVLTF. The DNA of the CDR3 is TGTGCCAGCACCGGTGACCTCTCTGGGGCCAACGTCCTGACTTTC.

V usage is TRBV28 and J usage is TRBJ1-1; tentative D call: TRBD1 (5 bases). Per the germline V gene, CDR1 is MDHEN and CDR2 is SYDVKM. The CDR3 runs to 13 residues. The V and J ends lost 2 bases and 9 bases respectively, with 13 bases between them. The DNA for the CDR3 is TGTGCCAGCAGTTTAGACCGGGACTCTAAAGCTTTCTTT. Its protein is CASSLDRDSKAFF.

The chain has TRBV7-2 and TRBJ1-2, with D possibly matching TRBD1 (5 bases). With 1 base removed from V and 8 bases from J, the gap between germline ends came to 17 bases. CDR3 size: 15 residues. Germline values: CDR1 SGHTA, CDR2 FQGNSA. The CDR3 DNA sequence: TGTGCCAGCAGCTTAGAATTGGGGGACGTAGGGGGCTACACCTTC. Amino acids: CASSLELGDVGGYTF.

This chain joins TRBV9 and TRBJ1-3, with D unclear. Germline CDR1 and CDR2: SGDLS and YYNGEE. Deletions cut 0 bases from V and 0 bases from J, with 10 bases between. This CDR3 is 16 amino acids long. CDR3 in amino acids: CASSVGMHRSGNTIYF. For the CDR3, the DNA is TGTGCCAGCAGCGTAGGGATGCATCGCTCTGGAAACACCATATATTTT.

CDR3 loop: CASSGISGGGDTQYF. The CDR3 DNA reads as TGTGCCAGCAGCGGGATCAGCGGGGGTGGAGATACGCAGTATTTT. V gene TRBV9 combines with J gene TRBJ2-3; 8 nucleotides agree with TRBD2. This CDR3 is 15 amino acids long. In germline, CDR1 is SGDLS, CDR2 YYNGEE. V was clipped by 3 bases and J by 5 bases; unmatched bases: 8. The variable domain in full, completed from reference TRBV9 and TRBJ2-3, reads DSGVTQTPKHLITATGQRVTLRCSPRSGDLSVYWYQQSLDQGLQFLIQYYNGEERAKGNILERFSAQQFPDLHSELNLSSLELGDSALYFCASSGISGGGDTQYFGPGTRLTVL.

Comments on this clone: Because it lacks the conserved phenylalanine or tryptophan at the end, this CDR3 is likely a read error. The DNA is left out, because the CDR3 cannot be placed on it with certainty; the CDR3 is given as TCRdb lists it. The chain recombines TRBV5-1 with TRBJ1-2; no check of the table's D call, TRBD1, against the DNA was made. Germline V gives CDR1 SGHRS, CDR2 YFSETQ. Termini included, the CDR3 measures 13 amino acids. CDR3 amino acids: CASSLAAGTGRTL.

The chain employs TRBV5-6 and TRBJ2-7; TRBD1 aligns across 7 bases. V lost 2 bases to trimming and J lost 3 bases; unmatched junction nucleotides: 8. The CDR3 has 15 amino acids. Germline assignment: CDR1 SGHDT and CDR2 YYEEEE. The CDR3 bases are TGTGCCAGCAGCTTTAGGGCAGGGGGACACTACGAGCAGTACTTC. It is translated as CASSFRAGGHYEQYF.

The chain uses TRBV25-1 and TRBJ1-5; D is ambiguous. The CDR3 contains 15 residues. Germline assignment: CDR1 MGHDK and CDR2 SYGVNS. The V gene lost 3 bases and the J gene lost 7 bases, with 16 bases spanning the gap. The CDR3 DNA sequence: TGTGCCAGCAGTGAGCGCGGGTTCGAAGGGCAGCCCCAGCATTTT. Its translation is CASSERGFEGQPQHF.

The V and J genes are TRBV12-3 or TRBV12-4 and TRBJ1-2, with no clear D. V dropped 8 bases and J dropped 0 bases, with 10 bases sitting between them. This CDR3 spans 13 amino acids. CDR3 region: CASALQANYGYTF. The CDR3 DNA reads TGTGCCAGCGCGTTGCAAGCTAACTATGGCTACACCTTC.

The chain is built from TRBV5-5 and TRBJ1-4; 9 bases match TRBD1. CDR1 is SGHKS and CDR2 is YYEKEE in the germline V gene (reference sequence). This CDR3 spans 16 amino acids. V lost 3 bases to trimming and J lost 8 bases; unmatched junction nucleotides: 11. The CDR3 DNA is TGTGCCAGCAGCTATTACCGGGACAGGGCTATAGAAAAACTGTTTTTT. Protein product: CASSYYRDRAIEKLFF.